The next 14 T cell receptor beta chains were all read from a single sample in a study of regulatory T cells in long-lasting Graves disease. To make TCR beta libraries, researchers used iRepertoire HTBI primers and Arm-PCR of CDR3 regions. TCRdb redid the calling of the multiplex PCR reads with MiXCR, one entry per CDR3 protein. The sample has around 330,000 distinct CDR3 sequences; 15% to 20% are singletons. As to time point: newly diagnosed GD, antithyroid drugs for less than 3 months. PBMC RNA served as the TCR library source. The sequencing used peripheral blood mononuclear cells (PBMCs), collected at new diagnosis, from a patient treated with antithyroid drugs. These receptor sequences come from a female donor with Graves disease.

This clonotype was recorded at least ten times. CDR3 amino acids: CSVATGEQYF. The CDR3 DNA reads as TGCAGCGTTGCTACCGGAGAGCAGTACTTC. The chain couples TRBV29-1 to TRBJ2-7; no firm D call. Germline V CDR1 and CDR2: SQVTM, ANQGSEA. V lost 4 bases and J lost 7, with 8 bases in between. This CDR3 comprises 10 residues.

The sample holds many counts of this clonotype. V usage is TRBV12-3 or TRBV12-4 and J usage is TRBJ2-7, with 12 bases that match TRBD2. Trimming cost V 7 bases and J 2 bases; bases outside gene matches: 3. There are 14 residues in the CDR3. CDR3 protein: CASNPSGRAYEQYF. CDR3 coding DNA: TGTGCCAGCAATCCTAGCGGGAGGGCCTACGAGCAGTACTTC.

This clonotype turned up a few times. CDR3 bases: TGTGCCAGCAGTTACTCCTTCGAGACTAGGGGCGATGAGCAGTTCTTC. Translated: CASSYSFETRGDEQFF. The chain uses TRBV6-2 or TRBV6-3 and TRBJ2-1; possibly TRBD2 for D (6 bases). Germline V gives CDR1 MNHEY, CDR2 SVGEGT. The CDR3 totals 16 residues. Trimming stripped 0 bases from V and 8 bases from J, with 17 bases between.

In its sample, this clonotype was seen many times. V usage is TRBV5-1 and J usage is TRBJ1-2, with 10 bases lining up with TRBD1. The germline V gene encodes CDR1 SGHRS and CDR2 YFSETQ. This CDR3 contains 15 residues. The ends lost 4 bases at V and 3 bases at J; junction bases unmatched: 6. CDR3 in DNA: TGCGCCAGCAGCCCTCGGACAGGGGGAGACTATGGCTACACCTTC. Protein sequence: CASSPRTGGDYGYTF. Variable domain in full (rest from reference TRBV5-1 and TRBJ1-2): KAGVTQTPRYLIKTRGQQVTLSCSPISGHRSVSWYQQTPGQGLQFLFEYFSETQRNKGNFPGRFSGRQFSNSRSEMNVSTLELGDSALYLCASSPRTGGDYGYTFGSGTRLTVV.

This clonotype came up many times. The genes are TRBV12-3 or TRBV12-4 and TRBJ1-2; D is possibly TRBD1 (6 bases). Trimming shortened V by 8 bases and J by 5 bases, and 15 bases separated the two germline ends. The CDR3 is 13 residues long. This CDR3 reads CASGEQGEYGYTF. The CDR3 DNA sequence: TGTGCCAGCGGGGAACAGGGAGAATATGGCTACACCTTC.

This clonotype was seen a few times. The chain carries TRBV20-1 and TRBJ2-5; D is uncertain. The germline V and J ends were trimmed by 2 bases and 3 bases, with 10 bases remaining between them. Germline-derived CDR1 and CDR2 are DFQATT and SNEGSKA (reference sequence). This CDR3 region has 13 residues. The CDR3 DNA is TGCAGTGCTAGAATTTTCGGCGAAGAGACCCAGTACTTC. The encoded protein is CSARIFGEETQYF.

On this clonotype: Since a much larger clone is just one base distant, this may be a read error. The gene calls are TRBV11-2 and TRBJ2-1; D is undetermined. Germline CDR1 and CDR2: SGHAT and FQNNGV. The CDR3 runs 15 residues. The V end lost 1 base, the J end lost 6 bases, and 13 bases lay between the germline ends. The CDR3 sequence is CASSLGELRINEQFF. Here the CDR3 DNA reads TGTGCCAGCAGCTTAGGAGAACTCCGCATCAATGAGCAGTTCTTC.

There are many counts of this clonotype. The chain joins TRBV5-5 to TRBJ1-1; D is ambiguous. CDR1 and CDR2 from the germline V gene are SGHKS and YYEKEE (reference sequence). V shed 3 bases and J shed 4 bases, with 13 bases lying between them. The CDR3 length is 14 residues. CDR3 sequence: CASSSLPGSTEAFF. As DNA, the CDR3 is TGTGCCAGCAGCTCGCTTCCGGGGAGCACTGAAGCTTTCTTT.

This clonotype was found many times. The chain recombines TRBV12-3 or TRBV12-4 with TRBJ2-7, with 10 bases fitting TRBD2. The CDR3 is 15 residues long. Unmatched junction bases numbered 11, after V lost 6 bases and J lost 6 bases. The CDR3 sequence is CASRQREGRVTEQYF. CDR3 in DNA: TGTGCCAGCAGGCAGCGGGAGGGCCGGGTCACCGAGCAGTACTTC.

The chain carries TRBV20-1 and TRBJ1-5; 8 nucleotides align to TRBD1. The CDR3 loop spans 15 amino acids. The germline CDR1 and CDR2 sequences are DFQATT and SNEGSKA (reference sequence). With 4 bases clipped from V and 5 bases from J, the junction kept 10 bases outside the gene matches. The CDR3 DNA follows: TGCAGTGCTAAAGGAGTACAGGGGGTGGATCAGCCCCAGCATTTT. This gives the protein CSAKGVQGVDQPQHF.

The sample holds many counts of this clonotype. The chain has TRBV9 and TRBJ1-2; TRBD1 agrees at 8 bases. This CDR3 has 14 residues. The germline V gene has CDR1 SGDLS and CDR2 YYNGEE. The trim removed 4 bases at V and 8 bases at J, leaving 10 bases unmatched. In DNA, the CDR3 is TGTGCCAGCAGCTTTAGGGGACAGGATATAGGCTACACCTTC. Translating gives CASSFRGQDIGYTF.

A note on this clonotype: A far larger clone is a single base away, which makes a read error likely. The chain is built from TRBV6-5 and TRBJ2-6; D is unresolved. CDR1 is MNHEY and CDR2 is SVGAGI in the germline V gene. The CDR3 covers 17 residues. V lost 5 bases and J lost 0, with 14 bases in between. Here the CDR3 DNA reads TGTGCCAGCAGTGAATTTAGCTTGGTCTCTGGGGCCAACGTCCTGACTTTC. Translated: CASSEFSLVSGANVLTF.

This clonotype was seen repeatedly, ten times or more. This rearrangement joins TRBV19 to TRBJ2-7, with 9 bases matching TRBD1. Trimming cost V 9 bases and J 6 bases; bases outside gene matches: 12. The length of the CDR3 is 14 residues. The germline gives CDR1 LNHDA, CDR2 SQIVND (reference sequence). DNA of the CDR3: TGTGCCAGCCGCTCAGCGGGACAGGGAAGCGAGCAGTACTTC. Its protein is CASRSAGQGSEQYF.

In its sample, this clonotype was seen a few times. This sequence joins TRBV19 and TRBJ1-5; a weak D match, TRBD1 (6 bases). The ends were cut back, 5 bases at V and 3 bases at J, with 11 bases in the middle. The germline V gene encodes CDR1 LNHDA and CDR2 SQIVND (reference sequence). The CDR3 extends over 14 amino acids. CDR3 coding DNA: TGTGCCAGTAGTGTACAGGGTGACAATCAGCCCCAGCATTTT. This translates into CASSVQGDNQPQHF. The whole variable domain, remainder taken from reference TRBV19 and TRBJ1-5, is DGGITQSPKYLFRKEGQNVTLSCEQNLNHDAMYWYRQDPGQGLRLIYYSQIVNDFQKGDIAEGYSVSREKKESFPLTVTSAQKNPTAFYLCASSVQGDNQPQHFGDGTRLSIL.